Listed below are T cell receptor beta chains from one sample, sequenced in a study of cytomegalovirus exposure and HLA in healthy donors. Produced via immunoSEQ multiplex PCR; TCRdb's table is partial and in-frame only. The sample holds about 100,000 clones; more than 80% are singletons and the top ten take about 3.7%. Specimen: PBMCs. All receptors come from a man aged 25-45 years in good health and CMV-seronegative. Each CDR3 is given with its conserved first and last residue. A D gene is named only where the DNA matches it firmly. Rows give clone size only sometimes, using once, few, many, or a class for an expanded clone.

size: -; D: TRBD2; V: TRBV4-3; J: TRBJ2-7; DNA: TGCGCCAGCAGCCAAGTTCGACTAGCGGGATTCTACGAGCAGTACTTC; CDR3: CASSQVRLAGFYEQYF
size: -; D: TRBD1; V: TRBV2; J: TRBJ1-1; DNA: TGTGCCAGCAGCCGGGACAGTAACACTGAAGCTTTCTTT; CDR3: CASSRDSNTEAFF
size: -; D: TRBD1; V: TRBV10-3; J: TRBJ1-4; DNA: TGTGCCATCAGTGATTGGGACAGGAATGAAAAACTGTTTTTT; CDR3: CAISDWDRNEKLFF
size: -; D: -; V: TRBV6-1; J: TRBJ1-4; DNA: TGTGCCAGCAGTGATAGCCTCAGTGAAAAACTGTTTTTT; CDR3: CASSDSLSEKLFF
size: -; D: -; V: TRBV4-1; J: TRBJ2-7; DNA: TGCGCCAGCAGCCAAGTCCATGGGGCCAATAACGAGCAGTACTTC; CDR3: CASSQVHGANNEQYF
size: -; D: TRBD1; V: TRBV2; J: TRBJ2-7; DNA: TGTGCCAGCAGTGAAATTAGCCAGGGGGCTTACGAGCAGTACTTC; CDR3: CASSEISQGAYEQYF
size: once; D: -; V: TRBV19; J: TRBJ2-1; DNA: TGTGCCAGTAGTATTAGTCGCGGCAATGAGCAGTTCTTC; CDR3: CASSISRGNEQFF
size: -; D: -; V: TRBV2; J: TRBJ2-7; DNA: TGTGCCAGCAGTGCTGCCCTTGGAAGGAGCCACGAGCAGTACTTC; CDR3: CASSAALGRSHEQYF
size: -; D: TRBD1; V: TRBV29-1; J: TRBJ2-1; DNA: TGCAGCGTTGAAAGGACAGGGTCCGGGAATGAGCAGTTCTTC; CDR3: CSVERTGSGNEQFF
size: few; D: TRBD2; V: TRBV29-1; J: TRBJ2-1; DNA: TGCAGCGCCGGGGAGTTAGCGGGAGGTAATGAGCAGTTCTTC; CDR3: CSAGELAGGNEQFF
size: -; D: -; V: TRBV30; J: TRBJ2-7; DNA: TGTGCCTGGAGCCAACAGTTTTACGAGCAGTACTTC; CDR3: CAWSQQFYEQYF
size: -; D: -; V: TRBV6-1; J: TRBJ2-2; DNA: TGTGCCAGCACTACCGGTGGCACCGGGGAGCTGTTTTTT; CDR3: CASTTGGTGELFF
size: -; D: -; V: TRBV14; J: TRBJ2-7; DNA: TGTGCCAGCAGCTTCCGACAGGGAGGCAACGAGCAGTACTTC; CDR3: CASSFRQGGNEQYF
size: -; D: TRBD1; V: TRBV30; J: TRBJ1-2; DNA: TGTGCCTGGAACAGGGGCGCCTCTGACTACACCTTC; CDR3: CAWNRGASDYTF
size: -; D: TRBD1; V: TRBV5-1; J: TRBJ1-1; DNA: TGCGCCAGCAGCTTGCAAGGGGGCAGGCTGGGCACTGAAGCTTTCTTT; CDR3: CASSLQGGRLGTEAFF
size: few; D: TRBD2; V: TRBV5-4; J: TRBJ2-7; DNA: TGTGCCAGCAGCCCGCCGGGGGGAGTGGGATACGAGCAGTACTTC; CDR3: CASSPPGGVGYEQYF
size: -; D: TRBD1; V: TRBV6-5; J: TRBJ1-6; DNA: TGTGCCAGCAGTACCCTCGGGACAGAGAATTCACCCCTCCACTTT; CDR3: CASSTLGTENSPLHF
size: -; D: -; V: TRBV30; J: TRBJ1-1; DNA: TGTGCCTGGAAAAGGGGGTATAGGGCTGAAGCTTTCTTT; CDR3: CAWKRGYRAEAFF
size: -; D: -; V: TRBV4-3; J: TRBJ1-1; DNA: TGCGCCAGCAGCCCGAGAGTATCGAACACTGAAGCTTTCTTT; CDR3: CASSPRVSNTEAFF
size: -; D: -; V: TRBV11-2; J: TRBJ1-2; DNA: TGTGCCAGCAGCTACCCGACAGGAGACTATGGCTACACCTTC; CDR3: CASSYPTGDYGYTF
size: -; D: TRBD1; V: TRBV7-9; J: TRBJ2-7; DNA: TGTGCCAGCAGCATCCCGACAGGGCAGGTCGGCGAGCAGTACTTC; CDR3: CASSIPTGQVGEQYF
size: -; D: TRBD1; V: TRBV4-2; J: TRBJ1-2; DNA: TGTGCCAGCAGCGACGAAGAGAACAGGGGCTATTCTAACTATGGCTACACCTTC; CDR3: CASSDEENRGYSNYGYTF
size: -; D: -; V: TRBV27; J: TRBJ2-3; DNA: TGTGCCAGCAGTCAGGGTTATGATACAGATACGCAGTATTTT; CDR3: CASSQGYDTDTQYF
size: -; D: -; V: TRBV7-9; J: TRBJ2-7; DNA: TGTGCCAGCAGCTTAGGTAGTATTCGCGAGCAGTACTTC; CDR3: CASSLGSIREQYF
size: -; D: TRBD1; V: TRBV5-6; J: TRBJ2-3; DNA: TGTGCCAGCAGCTTGACGGGACAGGGGGCGTCAGATACGCAGTATTTT; CDR3: CASSLTGQGASDTQYF
size: -; D: -; V: TRBV7-9; J: TRBJ2-3; DNA: TGTGCCAGCAGCTTAGCGCTTAGCTTCAGCACAGATACGCAGTATTTT; CDR3: CASSLALSFSTDTQYF
size: -; D: -; V: TRBV19; J: TRBJ2-7; DNA: TGTGCCAGTAGTATAGCAGCAGTGACAGGCCCAAGCTACGAGCAGTACTTC; CDR3: CASSIAAVTGPSYEQYF